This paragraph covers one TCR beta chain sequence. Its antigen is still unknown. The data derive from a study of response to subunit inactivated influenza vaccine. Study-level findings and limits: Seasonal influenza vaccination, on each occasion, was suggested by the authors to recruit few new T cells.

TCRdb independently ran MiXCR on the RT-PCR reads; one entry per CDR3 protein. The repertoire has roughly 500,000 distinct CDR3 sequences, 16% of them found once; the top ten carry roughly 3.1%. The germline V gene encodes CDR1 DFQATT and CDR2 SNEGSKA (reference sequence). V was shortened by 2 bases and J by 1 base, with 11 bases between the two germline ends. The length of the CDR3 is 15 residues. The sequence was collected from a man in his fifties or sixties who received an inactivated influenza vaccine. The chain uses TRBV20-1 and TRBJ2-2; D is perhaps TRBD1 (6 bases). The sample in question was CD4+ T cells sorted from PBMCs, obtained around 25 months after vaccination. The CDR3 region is CSARRPGVNTGELFF. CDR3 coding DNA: TGCAGTGCTAGACGGCCAGGGGTGAACACCGGGGAGCTGTTTTTT.